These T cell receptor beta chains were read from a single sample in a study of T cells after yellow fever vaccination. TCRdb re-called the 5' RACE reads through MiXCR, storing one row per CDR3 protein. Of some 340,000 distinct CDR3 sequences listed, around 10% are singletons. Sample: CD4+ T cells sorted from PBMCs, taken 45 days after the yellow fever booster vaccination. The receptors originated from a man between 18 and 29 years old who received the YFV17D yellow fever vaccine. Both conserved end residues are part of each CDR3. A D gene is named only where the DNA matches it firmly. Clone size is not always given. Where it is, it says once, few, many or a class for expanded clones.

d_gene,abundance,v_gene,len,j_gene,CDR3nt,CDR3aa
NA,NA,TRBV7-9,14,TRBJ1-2,TGTGCCAGCAGCCCCTGGGGGCAGCAGAAAAGCTACACCTTC,CASSPWGQQKSYTF
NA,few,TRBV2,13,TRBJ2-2,TGTGCCAGCGCCCGAACTGGCCCCGGGGAGCTGTTTTTT,CASARTGPGELFF
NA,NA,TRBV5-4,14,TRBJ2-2,TGTGCCAGCAGCTTGGGACAGCACACCGGGGAGCTGTTTTTT,CASSLGQHTGELFF
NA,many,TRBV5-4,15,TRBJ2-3,TGTGCCAGCAGCTTGGATCAGCGGGGCACAGATACGCAGTATTTT,CASSLDQRGTDTQYF
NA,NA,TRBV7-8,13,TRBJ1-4,TGTGCCAGCAGCTTGAGAGGCGCCGAAAAACTGTTTTTT,CASSLRGAEKLFF
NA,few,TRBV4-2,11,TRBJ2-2,TGTGCCAGCAGTCGGACCGGGGAGCTGTTTTTT,CASSRTGELFF
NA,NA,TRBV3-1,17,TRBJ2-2,TGTGCCAGCAGCCACTTAAGGGCAGGAACGGGCACCGAGGAGCTGTTTTTT,CASSHLRAGTGTEELFF
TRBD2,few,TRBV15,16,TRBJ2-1,TGTGCCACCAGCAGAGCTTCTAGCGGGTCTTACAATGAGCAGTTCTTC,CATSRASSGSYNEQFF
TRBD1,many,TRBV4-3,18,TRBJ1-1,TGCGCCAGCAGCCAAGATAACCCGGGACAGGGCCCAGGCACTGAAGCTTTCTTT,CASSQDNPGQGPGTEAFF
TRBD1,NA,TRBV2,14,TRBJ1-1,TGTGCCAGCGGCCGGGACAGGGGAGGAACTGAAGCTTTCTTT,CASGRDRGGTEAFF
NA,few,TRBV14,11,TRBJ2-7,TGTGCCAGCAGCCAGAGGGGCCTCCAGTACTTC,CASSQRGLQYF
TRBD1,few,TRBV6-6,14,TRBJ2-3,TGTGCCAGCAGCCCGAGGACAGGGAAAGATACGCAGTATTTT,CASSPRTGKDTQYF
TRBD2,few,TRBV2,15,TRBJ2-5,TGTGCCAGCAGTGATGCGGGGGGCTTCCAAGAGACCCAGTACTTC,CASSDAGGFQETQYF
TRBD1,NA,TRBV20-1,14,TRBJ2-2,TGCAGTGCCTTACAGGGGCCGGACACCGGGGAGCTGTTTTTT,CSALQGPDTGELFF
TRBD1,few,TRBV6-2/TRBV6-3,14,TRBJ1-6,TGTGCCAGCACCCAGGACAGGGGCCATTCACCCCTCCACTTT,CASTQDRGHSPLHF
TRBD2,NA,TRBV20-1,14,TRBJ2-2,TGCAGTGCTTTGGAAGCGGGGGGCGCCGGGGAGCTGTTTTTT,CSALEAGGAGELFF
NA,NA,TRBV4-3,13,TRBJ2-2,TGCGCCAGAAGCCAAATTATCACCGGGGAGCTGTTTTTT,CARSQIITGELFF
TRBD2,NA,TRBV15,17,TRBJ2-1,TGTGCCACCAGCAGAGATCGGCCCGGACTAGCGGACAATGAGCAGTTCTTC,CATSRDRPGLADNEQFF
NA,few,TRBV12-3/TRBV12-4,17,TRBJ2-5,TGTGCCAGCAGAAGAAGCCACAGCCGCCGGACCCAAGAGACCCAGTACTTC,CASRRSHSRRTQETQYF
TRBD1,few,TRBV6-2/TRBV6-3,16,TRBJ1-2,TGTGCCAGCAGTTACAGGCGCAGGGGGCGAGACTATGGCTACACCTTC,CASSYRRRGRDYGYTF
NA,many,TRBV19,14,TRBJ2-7,TGTGCCAGTAGTATACGTGTATACTCCTACGAGCAGTACTTC,CASSIRVYSYEQYF
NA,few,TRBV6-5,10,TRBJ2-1,TGTGCCAGCAGCCCCCCCCACGAGTTCTTC,CASSPPHEFF